These T cell receptor beta chains were read from a single sample in a study of T-cell memory formation after mild COVID-19. Each CDR3 protein is one row after TCRdb ran MiXCR on the 5' RACE reads. The sample includes over 150,000 distinct CDR3 sequences, roughly a fifth of them seen just once. The source material was PBMCs or a T cell subset sorted from them (not recorded which). These receptors came from an adult woman who had mild COVID-19 (a few samples of this study predate the infection). Cell type and time point are not known. Each CDR3 is given without its conserved first and last residue. D genes are given only for firm matches.

V	D	J	length	CDR3
TRBV7-9	TRBD1	TRBJ2-7	10	ASSSNRGEQY
TRBV6-2/TRBV6-3	.	TRBJ2-6	15	ASSYGGSASGANVLT
TRBV4-3	TRBD2	TRBJ2-1	15	ASSKGTSGSSYNEQF
TRBV15	.	TRBJ2-1	13	ATSPRGGGMNEQF
TRBV12-3/TRBV12-4	.	TRBJ2-7	12	ASSLLQSSYEQY
TRBV6-2/TRBV6-3	TRBD1	TRBJ1-5	18	ASSYYRDRGLQGPNQPQH
TRBV6-5	.	TRBJ1-4	13	ASSYLRVPREKLF
TRBV7-9	.	TRBJ1-2	13	ASSVTGTSLGGYT
TRBV7-9	TRBD1	TRBJ2-1	11	ASSLARDRGMI
TRBV15	.	TRBJ2-1	14	ATSRDRAGSYNEQF
TRBV29-1	.	TRBJ2-1	10	SVARGEDEQF
TRBV5-1	TRBD1	TRBJ2-7	12	ASGPGTGAYEQY
TRBV27	.	TRBJ2-3	15	ASSSLEVGFVTDTQY
TRBV4-3	.	TRBJ1-1	12	ASSQDATNTEAF
TRBV7-9	TRBD2	TRBJ2-1	13	ASSLAFPSGHEQF
TRBV29-1	TRBD2	TRBJ2-2	11	SASGRAPGELF
TRBV6-5	.	TRBJ1-1	12	ASSYESLNTEAF
TRBV29-1	TRBD2	TRBJ2-7	12	SVLSETSVNEQY
TRBV3-1	.	TRBJ1-3	13	ASSQDQGAGNTIY
TRBV4-1	TRBD2	TRBJ2-5	15	ASSQDRLAGVPETQY
TRBV5-1	.	TRBJ2-5	14	ASSFTFLGRQETQY
TRBV29-1	TRBD1	TRBJ2-3	14	SVEGDRGYSGESQY
TRBV27	.	TRBJ1-1	13	ASSVRGPLNTEAF
TRBV29-1	TRBD2	TRBJ2-5	13	SVDTGLAGRETQY
TRBV5-6	TRBD2	TRBJ2-7	12	ASSLVGTSDEQY
TRBV7-9	TRBD1	TRBJ1-1	12	ASSPDRGGAEAF
TRBV3-1	.	TRBJ2-1	11	ASSQDLVHEQF
TRBV20-1	.	TRBJ1-1	12	SARAMTGLFEAF
TRBV4-2	.	TRBJ2-7	15	ASSQILSPTGSYEQY
TRBV7-2	TRBD2	TRBJ2-5	14	ASSYFSGGRGETQY
TRBV5-8	.	TRBJ2-7	11	ASSHGATGEQY
TRBV4-3	.	TRBJ2-5	13	ASSQGAGPQETQY
TRBV4-1	.	TRBJ1-1	13	ASSQARGQYTEAF
TRBV13	.	TRBJ2-1	15	ASSLGFAETTYNEQF
TRBV12-3/TRBV12-4	TRBD2	TRBJ2-3	14	ASSSLSGISTDTQY
TRBV6-4	TRBD2	TRBJ2-3	13	ASGTSGGTTDTQY
TRBV7-9	.	TRBJ1-1	12	ASSLTGPNTEAF
TRBV20-1	TRBD2	TRBJ2-1	13	SARDLAGEPNEQF
TRBV27	TRBD1	TRBJ1-2	10	ASSTGTGSYT
TRBV7-8	.	TRBJ2-1	14	ASSLAEGAAYNEQF
TRBV27	.	TRBJ2-7	11	ASSLQLSYEQY
TRBV19	.	TRBJ2-1	13	ASGSSMGAYNEQF
TRBV6-2/TRBV6-3	.	TRBJ2-5	9	ASSYPETQY
TRBV4-1	TRBD1	TRBJ1-5	13	ASSQTGESNQPQH
TRBV7-9	TRBD2	TRBJ2-7	14	ASSLTSGIHSYEQY
TRBV6-5	TRBD1	TRBJ2-6	16	ATSPAVQGASGANVLT
TRBV7-9	.	TRBJ2-2	10	ASSAPAGELF
TRBV4-1	TRBD2	TRBJ2-1	12	ASSRGGLPDEQF
TRBV12-3/TRBV12-4	.	TRBJ1-1	11	ASSFVLYTEAF
TRBV9	TRBD2	TRBJ2-3	18	ASSVEFWGAGRRPPDTQY
TRBV7-9	TRBD1	TRBJ2-7	12	ASSGSGQGHEQY
TRBV12-3/TRBV12-4	.	TRBJ2-1	8	ASRSDEQF
TRBV10-3	TRBD2	TRBJ2-3	14	AISEGTSGFTDTQY
TRBV5-1	TRBD1	TRBJ1-2	12	ASSFGTGNYGYT
TRBV7-2	.	TRBJ2-1	9	ASTSSNEQF
TRBV7-9	.	TRBJ1-1	10	ASNQGGDRAF
TRBV5-1	.	TRBJ2-1	12	ASSSRLDYNEQF
TRBV6-4	TRBD2	TRBJ2-1	14	ASSDSGLAGGGEQF
TRBV7-9	.	TRBJ1-4	13	ASSIGTQSNEKLF
TRBV19	.	TRBJ1-1	12	ASSITGLGEEAF